This T cell receptor (beta chain) comes out of a study of cytomegalovirus exposure and HLA in healthy donors (dated by TCRdb to the late 2010s). Study-level background: In an earlier analysis of several hundred of the donors, approximately 260 Gb of sequence data and 117 million unique TCR beta sequences from about 190 million T cells were reported. Approximately 330 gigabases of sequencing data and 70 million to 95 million unique TCR sequences made up an early release that covered fewer than 650 HLA-typed donors. Of the roughly 400 genotyped donors, roughly 85% fell in the genetic ancestry cluster associated with self-reported Caucasian donors. The study aimed to test whether signatures of past pathogen exposure could be identified by cataloging public T cell receptors. Using immunosequencing, the study profiled T cell repertoires from approximately 700 subjects and related those repertoires to cytomegalovirus serostatus. Along with the approximately 700-subject first cohort, a separate validation cohort of over 90 different subjects was used. High-throughput TCR immunosequencing, statistical association of individual TCRs with disease status, and machine learning were combined to predict cytomegalovirus infection status. To study patterns of TCR occurrence, a later analysis re-analyzed previously published TCR beta repertoires from hundreds of donors and added high-resolution HLA genotyping. Rather than drawing on any new phenotypic data, the later analysis identified candidate immune exposures from TCR beta sequences and the way those sequences occurred across donors. In an earlier analysis of a few hundred of the donors, high-throughput TCR beta sequencing was used to judge whether each TCR beta V gene segment behaved as functional or pseudogenic. Alongside the repertoire data, information on donor age, sex, ethnicity and CMV serostatus was compiled. A later genetic analysis took genome-wide SNP genotypes for about three fifths of the roughly 700 donors and used that subset as a discovery cohort. Every repertoire in the discovery cohort had been generated on one and the same sequencing platform. Class I and class II HLA loci were covered by the typing at four-digit resolution. The number of typed donors differed by locus: about 629-640 for A, B, C, DRB1 and DQB1; approximately 540 for DQA1; about 600 for DPA1; and some 450 for DPB1. Because of strong linkage in the cohort, five DR-DQ haplotypes were treated as single units for association and clustering. Among under 450 genotyped donors of the cohort, an average of approximately 240,000 unique TCR beta nucleotide sequences were sequenced per donor, around 20% of them non-productive.

In the case of this clone: The antigen it recognizes is unknown. Base qualities were left out, and no much larger clone turns up one base away.

The library was built by means of the immunoSEQ multiplex PCR assay. The multiplex PCR relied on a mix of 60 forward primers for TCR Vbeta segments and 13 reverse primers for TCR Jbeta segments. The CDR3 region of rearranged TCR beta genes was amplified from genomic DNA by a multiplex PCR assay. The amplified TCR beta libraries were sequenced on the Illumina HiSeq System as 87-base-pair reads. Per the original workflow: Across the 500 to 850 repertoires, a later analysis counted approximately 75 million unique TCR beta chains, roughly 11 million of which were shared by at least two donors. To remove PCR and sequencing errors, raw reads were error-corrected and collapsed into unique sequences using a nearest-neighbor algorithm that merged closely related sequences. To assign V, D and J gene segments, CDR3 sequences were aligned to IMGT reference sequences. For a sequence to be retained, at least a six-nucleotide match to both a V gene segment and a J gene segment was required. Rearrangements were called productive when the CDR3 lacked stop codons and stayed in frame with V and J; all others were non-productive. Following IMGT convention, CDR3 was defined as the stretch from the second conserved V-encoded cysteine up to the conserved J-encoded phenylalanine. In an earlier analysis of roughly 610 of the donors, sequences lacking an unambiguous match to a single V gene segment were excluded. An earlier analysis of under 750 of the donors called V segments functional above 56.7% productive rearrangements and segregating when the between-donor standard deviation exceeded 5%. A statistical classification framework was built to diagnose cytomegalovirus status from the catalog of TCR beta chain sequences. V and J gene assignment, in a later analysis, came from comparing TCR nucleotide sequences with IMGT/GENE-DB human TR gene sequences. Using the TCRdist pipeline, a later analysis assigned CDR3 sequences along with most-parsimonious VDJ recombination scenarios. In a later analysis, each TCR beta chain was defined by its CDR3 amino acid sequence together with its V-gene family, and reads lacking a unique V-gene family were excluded. To address suspected cross-contamination and a sequencing artifact, a later analysis removed a few hundred highly shared, low-generation-probability nucleotide sequences. In a later analysis, a clonal expansion index for each public chain was calculated from normalized within-repertoire ranks of inferred template counts. A later analysis computed generation probabilities with a VDJ recombination model fitted to out-of-frame rearrangements, and checked the results against IGoR. A later analysis scored TCR-TCR, TCR-HLA and TCR-CMV co-occurrence with hypergeometric tests, applying a repertoire-size bias correction to TCR pairs. A later analysis estimated false discovery rates by permuting HLA or CMV assignments 20 times. A later analysis grouped co-occurring TCRs with DBSCAN, adding TCRdist sequence similarity when clustering within HLA-allele-positive subsets. Co-occurrence clustering excluded repertoires with fewer than 30,000 or more than 120,000 public chains, plus five with anomalous nucleotide sharing. Not all clones reach the TCRdb copy of this immuneACCESS table, which keeps in-frame sequences only. Checked studies attribute under half of the gap to unresolved V genes and leave the rest unexplained. That table gives V, J and clone size, and the DNA gave D and trimming. This sample holds about 200,000 clones; around three quarters were observed only once. The top ten constitute less than 2% of the sample.

General study outcomes and caveats: In vitro tests confirmed that three of the cytomegalovirus-associated TCR beta chains recognize cytomegalovirus antigens. The authors suggested that the approach could potentially be extended to other disease states and immunological phenotypes. Assigning TCR associations to individual alleles was difficult when HLA alleles, especially DR and DQ, strongly co-occurred. The study gave a list of about 160 TCR beta chains associated with cytomegalovirus. Because the 87-base-pair reads could not distinguish some IMGT-functional V segments, including TRBV6-2 and TRBV6-3, those segments were excluded. According to a later analysis, parvovirus B19, influenza, CMV and Epstein-Barr virus appeared linked to several top co-occurrence clusters. Some 16 rarely observed V segments, including chromosome 9 orphons, were excluded from the earlier analysis of several hundred of the donors because counts were too low. A later analysis found that TCR association rates varied across HLA loci, with DRB1 alleles showing the most associated TCRs and HLA-C alleles the fewest. In both the original and validation cohorts, the classifier was reported to diagnose cytomegalovirus status with high specificity and sensitivity. At a false discovery rate of 0.05, a later analysis linked around 17,000 TCR beta sequences to specific HLA alleles. The only immune exposure information available for the cohort was CMV serostatus. Sequencing depth was assumed to be roughly uniform across donors in the presence/absence analyses, though that assumption may not hold. Most TCR sequences were observed very rarely across donors, whereas some public TCRs were present in many individuals. V-gene and J-gene trimming of TCR beta chains was associated with a missense DCLRE1C variant in a later genetic analysis, and the association was replicated in an independent cohort. Correlated functional status among segregating V segments might reflect linkage disequilibrium, but an unknown experimental factor could not be ruled out. In a later analysis, HLA-associated TCR beta chains were found to be more clonally expanded and to have lower generation probabilities than equally common non-associated chains. A further reported finding was that TCR beta sequences accurately predicted the HLA-A and HLA-B alleles for most subjects in the first cohort. The sequencing pipeline was judged likely to have produced a cluster of highly shared sequence variants as a technical artifact. The cohort was sequenced for TCR beta chains only, and without alpha or paired-chain data the features that could be detected were limited. In an earlier analysis of 500 to 650 of the donors, most TCR beta V segments appeared in productive rearrangements about 90% or about 30% of the time, broadly matching IMGT annotations. A later genetic analysis reported fewer N-insertions in productive TCRs among donors in an Asian-associated ancestry cluster than the roughly 700-donor mean. Because HLA typing was unavailable for some donors at each locus, only the typed subset was used in association tests. According to a later analysis, most CMV-associated TCR beta chains appeared to be HLA-restricted, and the HLA associations seemed to be driven largely by CMV exposure.

The cohort consisted of 600 to 750 healthy bone marrow donors. All cohort members were sampled while nominally healthy, although unrecorded immune exposures were likely present. The donor tested CMV seronegative and was one of the 352 seronegative cohort members. A peripheral blood sample was collected from each donor, and TCR beta sequencing was performed on peripheral blood mononuclear cells. The Qiagen DNeasy Blood Extraction Kit was used to extract genomic DNA from the blood cell samples. The CDR3 contains 13 residues, cysteine and phenylalanine counted. The retained sequence is limited to the CDR3, 39 bases, with the frame set at the first base. The germline V gene provides CDR1 ENHRY and CDR2 SYGVKD. Deletion took 8 bases off V and 4 bases off J, with a span of 11 bases between the germline ends.

The V and J genes are TRBV10-3 and TRBJ2-2; possibly the D gene is TRBD2, per 6 matching bases. The sample consisted of PBMCs. The receptor's source is a man younger than 45 in good health and CMV-seronegative. The nucleotides are TGTGCCATCGCCCCGCGGGGCACCGGGGAGCTGTTTTTT. Translated, this gives CAIAPRGTGELFF.